Sequencing of this T cell receptor (beta chain) was carried out in a study of blood T cells in healthy people across ages. Study conclusions and caveats: Naive CD4+ cell counts and diversity both ran higher in long-lived than in aged donors.

Investigators took about 10 milliliters of peripheral blood from every donor. The CDR3 length is 15 residues. Germline values: CDR1 SGHRS, CDR2 YFSETQ. Deletions cut 2 bases from V and 3 bases from J, with 14 bases between. Comment on this clonotype: What it binds is unknown.

PCR was performed a second time for about 7 to 11 cycles using a sample-barcoded 5' primer and a J-beta primer mix. Using its own MiXCR run on the 5' RACE reads, TCRdb lists one record per CDR3 protein. This table holds about 2 million distinct CDR3 sequences, about 50% found once. The source of this sequence is a woman between 40 and 50 years old in good health. The sample was blood. The V gene is TRBV5-1, the J gene TRBJ2-5; the D is unclear. The CDR3 loop reads CASSFTHGLKETQYF. Written as DNA, the CDR3 is TGCGCCAGCAGCTTCACACACGGATTAAAAGAGACCCAGTACTTC.